Below, 17 T cell receptor beta chains from the same sample are listed, as sequenced in a study of technical replicates of blood from a few donors. Profiling relied on immunoSEQ multiplex PCR, and the TCRdb table lists in-frame clones only, not all of them. Of tens of thousands of clones in the sample, roughly nine tenths are singletons; the top ten hold approximately 3.6%. Material for sequencing was PBMCs. The receptor source for this set is a human donor in good health. Some clones in this sample may be carry-over from other donors' samples.

This chain links TRBV7-3 with TRBJ2-1; 10 bases fit TRBD2. This CDR3 is built from 15 residues. Trimming removed 2 bases from V and 9 bases from J; junction bases left unmatched: 7. CDR1 and CDR2 from the germline V gene are SGHTA and FQGTGA. The CDR3 spells CASSLLAGGGGEQFF. In DNA, the CDR3 is TGTGCCAGCAGCTTATTAGCGGGGGGAGGAGGTGAGCAGTTCTTC. The whole variable domain, remainder taken from reference TRBV7-3 and TRBJ2-1, is GAGVSQTPSNKVTEKGKYVELRCDPISGHTALYWYRQSLGQGPEFLIYFQGTGAADDSGLPNDRFFAVRPEGSVSTLKIQRTERGDSAVYLCASSLLAGGGGEQFFGPGTRLTVL.

The V and J genes are TRBV4-1 and TRBJ1-5; a possible D gene is TRBD1 (5 bases). In germline, CDR1 is MGHRA, CDR2 YSYEKL. Trimming removed 0 bases at V and 4 bases at J, with 16 bases between. This CDR3 has 17 amino acids. CDR3 sequence: CASSQEASAGVNQPQHF. In DNA, the CDR3 is TGCGCCAGCAGCCAAGAAGCCTCGGCGGGGGTTAATCAGCCCCAGCATTTT.

The chain joins TRBV2 to TRBJ1-6, with 8 nucleotides matching TRBD1. This CDR3 has 14 residues. Germline CDR1 is SNHLY and CDR2 is FYNNEI. With V trimmed by 6 bases and J by 6 bases, 4 bases remained unmatched. The CDR3 reads CASRWTGPNSPLHF. Here the CDR3 DNA reads TGTGCCAGCAGGTGGACAGGGCCTAATTCACCCCTCCACTTT.

The CDR3 spells CASSQGLAGFNEQFF. The CDR3 region has the DNA TGTGCCAGCAGTCAAGGGCTAGCGGGCTTCAATGAGCAGTTCTTC. The chain recombines TRBV9 with TRBJ2-1; 8 nucleotides match TRBD2. Germline loops: CDR1 SGDLS, CDR2 YYNGEE. With 5 bases clipped from V and 6 bases from J, the junction kept 10 bases outside the gene matches. The CDR3 runs to 15 residues.

The rearrangement uses TRBV7-2 and TRBJ1-1; D ambiguous. The ends were cut back, 9 bases at V and 0 bases at J, with 11 bases in the middle. The germline V gene encodes CDR1 SGHTA and CDR2 FQGNSA. The CDR3 is 13 amino acids. The CDR3 coding sequence is TGTGCCAGTAGAATCGTGATGAACACTGAAGCTTTCTTT. Translated, it gives CASRIVMNTEAFF.

The chain is built from TRBV7-9 and TRBJ2-1, with D tentatively TRBD2 (6 bases). Germline V gene data show CDR1 as SEHNR and CDR2 as FQNEAQ (reference sequence). Trimming cost V 1 base and J 7 bases, with 17 bases left between them. The CDR3 has 16 amino acids. This chain's CDR3 is CASSLVGGGIRNEQFF. DNA of the CDR3: TGTGCCAGCAGCTTAGTCGGGGGAGGAATTAGGAATGAGCAGTTCTTC.

The rearrangement joins TRBV7-3 to TRBJ2-2; possible D gene TRBD2, 6 bases. This CDR3 is 17 amino acids long. V lost 6 bases and J lost 1, with 18 bases in between. CDR1 is SGHTA, CDR2 FQGTGA, per germline. The CDR3 spells CASSPKTGGWNTGELFF. The CDR3 DNA reads as TGTGCCAGCAGTCCAAAAACCGGGGGATGGAACACCGGGGAGCTGTTTTTT. Full variable domain (remainder filled in from reference TRBV7-3 and TRBJ2-2): GAGVSQTPSNKVTEKGKYVELRCDPISGHTALYWYRQSLGQGPEFLIYFQGTGAADDSGLPNDRFFAVRPEGSVSTLKIQRTERGDSAVYLCASSPKTGGWNTGELFFGEGSRLTVL.

The chain couples TRBV7-2 to TRBJ2-1, with 9 nucleotides matching TRBD2. The CDR3 runs 15 residues. The J segment lost 7 bases and the V segment lost 5 bases, leaving 9 bases of the junction unmatched. Germline CDR1 and CDR2: SGHTA and FQGNSA. As DNA, the CDR3 is TGTGCCAGCAGCCCCAGGCGGGAGGGCTGGAATGAGCAGTTCTTC. It translates to CASSPRREGWNEQFF. The full variable domain, its missing parts supplied by reference TRBV7-2 and TRBJ2-1, is GAGVSQSPSNKVTEKGKDVELRCDPISGHTALYWYRQSLGQGLEFLIYFQGNSAPDKSGLPSDRFSAERTGGSVSTLTIQRTQQEDSAVYLCASSPRREGWNEQFFGPGTRLTVL.

The J gene is TRBJ2-7, the V gene TRBV10-3; 10 positions match TRBD2. The CDR3 runs to 18 residues. Germline V lookup: CDR1 ENHRY, CDR2 SYGVKD. V lost 0 bases, J lost 4 bases, and 12 bases stayed unmatched. CDR3 region: CAISESRASGSEVYEQYF. CDR3 DNA: TGTGCCATCAGTGAGTCGAGGGCTAGCGGGAGTGAGGTTTACGAGCAGTACTTC.

J is TRBJ2-3 and V is TRBV7-3; 7 nucleotides align to TRBD2. The CDR3 is 13 amino acids. With 5 bases clipped from V and 8 bases from J, the junction kept 7 bases outside the gene matches. CDR1 and CDR2 (germline): SGHTA, FQGTGA. The CDR3 reads CASSTGTMGTQYF. In DNA, the CDR3 is TGTGCCAGCAGCACCGGGACTATGGGTACGCAGTATTTT.

The CDR3 loop reads CASTLAGGNTGELFF. The CDR3, as DNA: TGTGCCAGCACCTTAGCGGGAGGGAACACCGGGGAGCTGTTTTTT. The genes are TRBV6-5 and TRBJ2-2; 10 bases fit TRBD2. This CDR3 has 15 amino acids. Losses at the gene ends were 7 bases for V and 1 base for J; bases not matched to a gene: 3. CDR1 and CDR2 from the germline V gene are MNHEY and SVGAGI.

This clone came up a few times. The V gene is TRBV4-3, the J gene TRBJ2-4, with 7 nucleotides matching TRBD2. CDR3 length equals 15 residues. V shed 0 bases and J 6 bases; nucleotides not matched to a gene: 5. The germline V gene encodes CDR1 LGHNA and CDR2 YSLEER. CDR3 DNA sequence: TGCGCCAGCAGCCAAGAATACGGCGGGGGAAACATTCAGTACTTC. Translation: CASSQEYGGGNIQYF.

The V gene is TRBV7-2, the J gene TRBJ2-1, with TRBD2 matching over 10 bases. V shed 5 bases, J shed 8 bases, and the junction held 9 bases outside the gene matches. Germline CDR1 reads SGHTA; CDR2 reads FQGNSA. The CDR3 has 15 residues. The CDR3 region is CASSREAGGFDEQFF. In DNA, the CDR3 is TGTGCCAGCAGCCGAGAAGCGGGAGGGTTCGATGAGCAGTTCTTC.

The chain combines TRBV2 with TRBJ2-1; 8 nucleotides line up with TRBD2. The CDR3 spans 13 residues. After removal of 8 bases from V and 10 bases from J, the junction contained 10 bases not matched to a gene. Per the germline V gene, CDR1 is SNHLY and CDR2 is FYNNEI. The CDR3 bases are TGTGCCAGCGATGAGAGGCTAGCGGGCGAGCAGTTCTTC. It codes for CASDERLAGEQFF.

The chain has TRBV20-1 and TRBJ2-3; D unresolved. The length of the CDR3 is 11 residues. Trimming shortened V by 5 bases and J by 6 bases, and 9 bases separated the two germline ends. CDR1 is DFQATT and CDR2 is SNEGSKA in the germline V gene (reference sequence). The CDR3, as DNA: TGCAGTGCTCCTCTAGAGGATACGCAGTATTTT. Protein product: CSAPLEDTQYF.

The chain recombines TRBV7-6 with TRBJ1-2; 7 nucleotides agree with TRBD1. Germline V lookup: CDR1 SGHVS, CDR2 FNYEAQ. Trimming took 5 bases from V and 3 from J; bases not matched to a gene: 9. CDR3 length: 15 residues. CDR3 coding DNA: TGTGCCAGCAGCCCCGGGACAGCCCAATACTATGGCTACACCTTC. Its translation is CASSPGTAQYYGYTF.

The chain links TRBV6-5 to TRBJ2-5; 7 bases match TRBD2. The CDR3 extends over 16 amino acids. J gave up 4 bases and V 2 bases, and 10 bases lay outside the gene matches. Germline V lookup: CDR1 MNHEY, CDR2 SVGAGI. The CDR3 loop is CASSYRGSGWAETQYF. CDR3 nucleotide sequence: TGTGCCAGCAGTTACAGAGGTAGCGGGTGGGCAGAGACCCAGTACTTC.